These 5 T cell receptor beta chains were sequenced from one sample in a study of early T cells in non-severe SARS-CoV-2 infection. One entry per CDR3 protein results from TCRdb running MiXCR on the 5' RACE reads. The sample lists tens of thousands of distinct CDR3 sequences; 5% to 6% were seen once. The material sequenced was whole blood. These receptors were obtained from an adult who was a healthcare worker with PCR-confirmed SARS-CoV-2 infection or an uninfected control (not recorded which).

At least ten counts were recorded for this clonotype. The chain joins TRBV7-9 to TRBJ1-5; D might be TRBD1 (6 bases). The ends were cut back, 3 bases at V and 1 base at J, with 28 bases in the middle. Germline V gene sequence: CDR1 SEHNR, CDR2 FQNEAQ (reference sequence). This CDR3 is built from 21 residues. CDR3 sequence: CASSFSVEQGTKIRSNQPQHF. The CDR3 DNA sequence: TGTGCCAGCAGCTTTTCCGTCGAACAGGGTACGAAGATCAGGAGCAATCAGCCCCAGCATTTT.

In this sample, this clonotype turned up many times. This chain links TRBV4-1 with TRBJ1-5; 7 bases fit TRBD1. This CDR3 has 17 amino acids. In germline, CDR1 is MGHRA, CDR2 YSYEKL. J gave up 0 bases and V 4 bases, and 9 bases lay outside the gene matches. DNA of the CDR3: TGCGCCAGCAGCCCCGGACAGGCGATGTATAGCAATCAGCCCCAGCATTTT. It encodes CASSPGQAMYSNQPQHF.

This clonotype was seen many times. This rearrangement joins TRBV7-2 to TRBJ2-7, with a possible D match to TRBD2 (5 bases). The ends were cut back, 2 bases at V and 2 bases at J, with 13 bases in the middle. In germline, CDR1 is SGHTA, CDR2 FQGNSA. This CDR3 contains 15 residues. CDR3 in amino acids: CASSLSGSAPYEQYF. The DNA of the CDR3 is TGTGCCAGCAGCTTATCGGGTAGCGCTCCCTACGAGCAGTACTTC.

Many counts were recorded for this clonotype. V gene TRBV5-1 combines with J gene TRBJ1-1; TRBD1 aligns across 8 bases. V was pared by 0 bases and J by 3 bases, with 7 bases of the junction left unmatched. CDR1 is SGHRS and CDR2 is YFSETQ in the germline V gene. The CDR3 covers 16 residues. CDR3 nucleotide sequence: TGCGCCAGCAGCTTGGGCCAGGGGGCTATGGACACTGAAGCTTTCTTT. The encoded protein is CASSLGQGAMDTEAFF.

This clonotype appeared many times. The V gene is TRBV21-1, the J gene TRBJ2-7; the table calls TRBD1, which could not be checked here. TRBV21-1 is given as a pseudogene. This CDR3 is 16 amino acids long. The CDR3 here is CASSNAGHLKSGEQYF. The CDR3 bases are TGTGCCAGCAGCAACGCTGGACACCTCAAGTCGGGCGAGCAGTACTTC.